This TCR beta chain derives from a study of T cells in localized non-small cell lung cancer. Overall study results and limits: Adjacent lung tissue had a median about 57 of the top 100 clones found in the tumor. Uninvolved neighboring lung showed the greatest T cell clonality, exceeding tumor. Longer survival (overall) was linked to higher T cell density in blood. Since sequencing was restricted to only one region of the tumor, intratumor heterogeneity remains a possibility.

As for this clone: Its target is unknown.

Repertoires were generated with immunoSEQ multiplex PCR, while TCRdb's copy carries only in-frame clones and drops some. The table records 130,000 or so clones, around 89% of them present only once. V shed 0 bases and J 8 bases; nucleotides not matched to a gene: 7. The germline V gene encodes CDR1 KGHSH and CDR2 LQKENI. The CDR3 length is 15 residues. The specimen was peripheral blood, collected before any cancer treatment. The source is a female donor over 55 with stage I lung adenocarcinoma. This sequence joins TRBV18 and TRBJ1-2; 9 bases map to TRBD1. Written as DNA, the CDR3 is TGTGCCAGCTCACCACCGGCCGGAGGACAGGGGGGCTACACCTTC. As protein: CASSPPAGGQGGYTF.